The 17 T cell receptor beta chains presented below share a single source sample, sequenced in a study of T cell responses to AZD1222 COVID-19 vaccine. Libraries were prepared by immunoSEQ multiplex PCR; TCRdb keeps only in-frame clonotypes and omits some of them. The data contain 55,000 to 70,000 clones, 88% of them seen just once; the ten biggest clones take up less than 9%. This material consisted of peripheral blood, taken on day 0 of AZD1222 vaccination. The receptors derive from an adult in good health.

The chain links TRBV5-1 to TRBJ1-2, with a possible D match to TRBD1 (6 bases). The CDR3 spans 13 residues. Looked up from germline, CDR1 is SGHRS and CDR2 is YFSETQ. Trimming took 1 base from V and 8 from J, leaving 12 bases between them. As DNA, the CDR3 is TGCGCCAGCAGCTTGCCGGGGGCCGGGGGCTACACCTTC. Translating it yields CASSLPGAGGYTF.

V and J are TRBV10-2 and TRBJ1-3; no firm D call. The V and J ends lost 0 bases and 4 bases respectively, with 10 bases between them. The CDR3 runs to 15 residues. The germline V gene has CDR1 WSHSY and CDR2 SAAADI. The CDR3: CASSESMLGGNTIYF. In nucleotides, the CDR3 is TGCGCCAGCAGTGAGTCGATGCTGGGAGGAAACACCATATATTTT.

The V gene is TRBV6-5, the J gene TRBJ1-1; weak D call: TRBD1 (6 bases). V lost 9 bases and J lost 6, with 17 bases in between. Germline V gives CDR1 MNHEY, CDR2 SVGAGI. This CDR3 contains 13 residues. Here the CDR3 DNA reads TGTGCCAGTGCGGGCCGGTCAGGGGCTGAAGCTTTCTTT. Translation: CASAGRSGAEAFF.

The chain employs TRBV5-4 and TRBJ2-5; D tentatively fits TRBD1 or TRBD2 (5 bases each). Trimming cost V 0 bases and J 2 bases, with 11 bases left between them. The length of the CDR3 is 15 residues. Per the germline V gene, CDR1 is SGHNT and CDR2 is YYREEE (reference sequence). The CDR3 region has the DNA TGTGCCAGCAGCTTGGAGGTGGGGGTACAAGAGACCCAGTACTTC. Amino acid sequence: CASSLEVGVQETQYF.

The chain uses TRBV3-1 (or the pseudogene TRBV3-2) and TRBJ2-5; TRBD2 matches 11 bases. Trimming took 1 base from V and 4 from J; bases not matched to a gene: 11. Germline V gives CDR1 LGHDT, CDR2 YNNKEL (reference sequence). The CDR3 length is 18 residues. The CDR3 sequence: CASSQGFTSGSSGETQYF. For the CDR3, the DNA is TGTGCCAGCAGCCAAGGTTTTACTAGCGGGAGCTCGGGAGAGACCCAGTACTTC.

The chain uses TRBV25-1 and TRBJ1-3; D not resolved. Looked up from germline, CDR1 is MGHDK and CDR2 is SYGVNS. This CDR3 contains 15 residues. Trimming pared 3 bases from V and 2 bases from J, leaving 11 bases between. The CDR3: CASSDLGIPGNTIYF. Written as DNA, the CDR3 is TGTGCCAGCAGTGATTTAGGGATTCCTGGAAACACCATATATTTT.

The rearrangement links TRBV6-2 or TRBV6-3 to TRBJ1-1, with D uncertain. The germline gives CDR1 MNHEY, CDR2 SVGEGT. V was trimmed by 0 bases and J by 2 bases, leaving 13 bases between them. This CDR3 is 16 amino acids long. In DNA form, the CDR3 reads TGTGCCAGCAGTTACTCGAATATACACGGCAACACTGAAGCTTTCTTT. Translating gives CASSYSNIHGNTEAFF.

The rearrangement links TRBV7-8 to TRBJ1-5, with D possibly TRBD1 on 5 matching bases. This CDR3 is built from 15 residues. CDR1 and CDR2 from the germline V gene are SGHVS and FQNEAQ. V dropped 2 bases and J dropped 5 bases, with 13 bases sitting between them. The CDR3 loop reads CASSLREGRDQPQHF. The CDR3 DNA follows: TGTGCCAGCAGCTTAAGAGAAGGCAGGGATCAGCCCCAGCATTTT.

The V call is TRBV7-2, the J call TRBJ1-3; D remains ambiguous. The CDR3 totals 15 residues. CDR1 and CDR2 from the germline V gene are SGHTA and FQGNSA. The V and J ends lost 3 bases and 1 base respectively, with 10 bases between them. DNA of the CDR3: TGTGCCAGCAGCTTCGGACTGCTTTCTGGAAACACCATATATTTT. It is translated as CASSFGLLSGNTIYF.

The chain joins TRBV4-1 to TRBJ1-1; D not certain. Germline CDR1 and CDR2: MGHRA and YSYEKL. Deletions cut 3 bases from V and 0 bases from J, with 8 bases between. The CDR3 length is 14 residues. The CDR3 DNA reads TGCGCCAGCAGCCACGGCGTTATGAACACTGAAGCTTTCTTT. It specifies CASSHGVMNTEAFF.

This clone is a singleton in its sample. J is TRBJ2-1 and V is TRBV12-5; D is possibly TRBD1 or TRBD2 (5 bases each). There are 14 residues in the CDR3. The V gene lost 1 base and the J gene lost 7 bases, with 11 bases spanning the gap. CDR1 is LGHNT and CDR2 is FRNRAP in the germline V gene. In nucleotides, the CDR3 is TGTGCTAGTGGTTTGGGACCCGGGGCAAATGAGCAGTTCTTC. Its protein product is CASGLGPGANEQFF.

In its sample, this clone was seen once. The chain carries TRBV5-1 and TRBJ1-3, with 8 bases matching TRBD1. The CDR3 consists of 15 residues. The V gene end was trimmed by 0 bases and the J gene end by 4 bases; junction bases not matched to a gene: 3. Germline V gives CDR1 SGHRS, CDR2 YFSETQ. CDR3 DNA sequence: TGCGCCAGCAGCTTGGACGGACAGGGAGGAAACACCATATATTTT. Protein: CASSLDGQGGNTIYF.

The gene calls are TRBV2 and TRBJ2-3; 7 bases align to TRBD2. V dropped 6 bases and J dropped 0; count of bases not matched to a gene: 12. Germline values: CDR1 SNHLY, CDR2 FYNNEI. The CDR3 runs 17 residues. The CDR3 bases are TGTGCCAGCAGGCCGCTGGCGGGAGTGAAGAGCACAGATACGCAGTATTTT. This gives the protein CASRPLAGVKSTDTQYF.

The chain combines TRBV11-3 with TRBJ1-3, with D hard to call. V was trimmed by 2 bases and J by 0 bases, leaving 8 bases between them. The CDR3 covers 15 residues. In germline, CDR1 is SGHNT, CDR2 YENEEA. In DNA form, the CDR3 reads TGTGCCAGCAGCTTACCAGTAAACTCTGGAAACACCATATATTTT. Its protein product is CASSLPVNSGNTIYF.

This chain joins TRBV5-1 and TRBJ1-4; D not resolved. Looked up from germline, CDR1 is SGHRS and CDR2 is YFSETQ. Trimming cost V 4 bases and J 4 bases, with 14 bases left between them. The CDR3 length is 15 residues. The CDR3 nucleotides read TGCGCCAGCAGCCCTACTCGACGGTTTAATGAAAAACTGTTTTTT. Translating gives CASSPTRRFNEKLFF.

This chain connects TRBV19 to TRBJ2-5, with D unresolved. Trimming cost V 3 bases and J 2 bases, with 7 bases left between them. The CDR3 runs to 13 residues. CDR1 is LNHDA, CDR2 SQIVND, per germline (reference sequence). This chain's CDR3 is CASSIYNQETQYF. The CDR3 nucleotides are TGTGCCAGTAGTATCTACAATCAAGAGACCCAGTACTTC. The full variable domain, in which reference TRBV19 and TRBJ2-5 provide the parts outside the CDR3, is DGGITQSPKYLFRKEGQNVTLSCEQNLNHDAMYWYRQDPGQGLRLIYYSQIVNDFQKGDIAEGYSVSREKKESFPLTVTSAQKNPTAFYLCASSIYNQETQYFGPGTRLLVL.

The chain employs TRBV6-6 and TRBJ1-6; 7 bases line up with TRBD1. Unmatched junction bases numbered 5, after V lost 2 bases and J lost 7 bases. CDR3 length: 15 residues. In germline, CDR1 is MNHNY, CDR2 SVGAGI (reference sequence). Written as DNA, the CDR3 is TGTGCCAGCAGTTACCCCGGGACAGAAAATTCACCCCTCCACTTT. It encodes CASSYPGTENSPLHF.